In its sample, the clone carrying this T cell receptor (beta chain) was seen a few times. The CDR3 loop spans 16 amino acids. Trimming removed 0 bases from V and 1 base from J, with 10 bases in between. CDR1 and CDR2 (germline): LGHNA, YNFKEQ. The data were obtained in a study of shared clonotypes between healthy human individuals. Clones were read by immunoSEQ multiplex PCR, and TCRdb kept only the in-frame ones, dropping some. The data show around 2.1 million clones, just over 90% seen once. Naive CD8 cells lacked CD45RO, underwent positive selection for CCR7 and left out terminally differentiated effector memory CD45RA+ cells.

The sequencing sample was made of naive CD8+ T cells from PBMCs. This TCR derives from a man between 18 and 29 years old in good health. Some clones in this sample may be carry-over from other donors' samples. The chain employs TRBV4-2 and TRBJ1-5; D is uncertain. The CDR3 protein is CASSQEEGNSNQPQHF. The CDR3 coding sequence is TGTGCCAGCAGCCAAGAGGAGGGTAACAGCAATCAGCCCCAGCATTTT.